This TCR beta chain was identified in a study of T cells in localized non-small cell lung cancer. Study-wide findings and caveats: Turning up in adjacent lung were a median approximately 57 of the top 100 tumor clones.

The CDR3 covers 14 residues. The germline gives CDR1 SGDLS, CDR2 YYNGEE. V was pared by 3 bases and J by 4 bases, with 4 bases of the junction left unmatched. By share of the sample, this clone is medium-sized. Its antigen is currently unknown. Using immunoSEQ multiplex PCR, the repertoire was profiled, and TCRdb retains in-frame clones only, with some absent. The data show 1,500 to 2,000 clones, less than 25% seen once. Sequencing was performed on normal lung tissue next to the tumor, taken before any cancer treatment. The chain is built from TRBV9 and TRBJ2-3; TRBD1 matches 8 bases. The TCR sequence derives from an older male donor with stage II squamous cell lung carcinoma. CDR3 amino acids: CASSAGQGPDTQYF. The CDR3 DNA is TGTGCCAGCAGCGCCGGACAGGGTCCAGATACGCAGTATTTT.